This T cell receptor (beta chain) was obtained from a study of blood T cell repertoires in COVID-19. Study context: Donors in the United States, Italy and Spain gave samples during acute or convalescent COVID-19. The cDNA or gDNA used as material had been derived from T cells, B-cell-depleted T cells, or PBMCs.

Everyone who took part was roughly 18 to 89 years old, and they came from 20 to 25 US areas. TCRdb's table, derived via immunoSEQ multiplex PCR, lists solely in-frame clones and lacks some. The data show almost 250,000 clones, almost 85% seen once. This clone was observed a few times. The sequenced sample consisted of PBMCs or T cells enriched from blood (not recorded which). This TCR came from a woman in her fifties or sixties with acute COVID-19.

CDR3 sequence reads: CASTSKGDQPQHF. The CDR3 nucleotides are TGTGCCAGCACGAGTAAGGGGGATCAGCCCCAGCATTTT. The chain has TRBV6-5 and TRBJ1-5, with a tentative D call TRBD1 (6 bases). Trimming removed 7 bases from V and 5 bases from J, with 12 bases in between. The CDR3 is made up of 13 amino acids. Germline CDR1 reads MNHEY; CDR2 reads SVGAGI.